This T cell receptor (beta chain) was observed in a study of technical replicates of blood from several donors. TCRdb's copy holds only in-frame clones and misses some; the assay was immunoSEQ multiplex PCR. Of about 62,000 clones listed, more than 70% are singletons. The CDR3 is 15 residues long. V was cut by 0 bases and J by 2 bases, with 11 bases left in between. Germline CDR1 is MGHRA and CDR2 is YSYEKL. This rearrangement joins TRBV4-1 to TRBJ2-7, with TRBD1 as a possible D gene (5 bases). Material: PBMCs. The sequence derives from a human donor in good health. Some clones in this sample may be carry-over from other donors' samples. In DNA form, the CDR3 reads TGCGCCAGCAGCCAAGATGGGCCAGGGCCCTACGAGCAGTACTTC. As protein: CASSQDGPGPYEQYF.